One sample yielded the 27 T cell receptor beta chains listed below, sequenced in a study of blood T cell repertoires in COVID-19. Clones were read by immunoSEQ multiplex PCR, and TCRdb kept only the in-frame ones, dropping some. This table holds more than 15,000 clones, roughly 91% found once. Sequencing was carried out using peripheral blood. These receptors were taken from a woman aged 55 to 70 with active COVID-19.

This rearrangement joins TRBV25-1 to TRBJ1-4, with D tentatively TRBD1 (6 bases). V lost 6 bases and J lost 3, with 11 bases in between. This CDR3 spans 14 amino acids. Germline V gene lookup returns CDR1 MGHDK and CDR2 SYGVNS. In DNA form, the CDR3 reads TGTGCCAGCAGAGCAGGGGTATCTAATGAAAAACTGTTTTTT. Translated: CASRAGVSNEKLFF.

The chain joins TRBV5-1 to TRBJ1-6, with D unclear. CDR1 is SGHRS and CDR2 is YFSETQ in the germline V gene. V shed 3 bases and J shed 9 bases, with 13 bases lying between them. This CDR3 comprises 14 residues. The CDR3 nucleotides read TGCGCCAGCAGCTCCGGGATACTAACTTCACCCCTCCACTTT. Translated: CASSSGILTSPLHF.

The V and J genes are TRBV18 and TRBJ2-7; D not resolved. CDR3 length: 13 amino acids. Germline V CDR1 and CDR2: KGHSH, LQKENI. The V end was cut by 3 bases, the J end by 0 bases, with 6 bases between. The DNA for the CDR3 is TGTGCCAGCTCACCGACTCACTCCTACGAGCAGTACTTC. Encoded protein: CASSPTHSYEQYF.

The genes are TRBV7-9 and TRBJ1-4; possibly TRBD1 for D (5 bases). This CDR3 region has 18 residues. In germline, CDR1 is SEHNR, CDR2 FQNEAQ (reference sequence). The ends were cut back, 2 bases at V and 4 bases at J, with 20 bases in the middle. CDR3 in amino acids: CASSLFDPGQPFNEKLFF. CDR3 DNA sequence: TGTGCCAGCAGCTTATTCGATCCAGGGCAACCCTTTAATGAAAAACTGTTTTTT.

This clone was seen just once. V is TRBV19 and J is TRBJ1-1, with TRBD1 as a possible D gene (6 bases). The CDR3 covers 19 residues. Germline values: CDR1 LNHDA, CDR2 SQIVND (reference sequence). Trimming removed 0 bases at V and 3 bases at J, with 23 bases between. The CDR3: CASSIESVLDRIFYTEAFF. The CDR3 bases are TGTGCCAGTAGTATAGAGTCCGTCCTCGACAGGATTTTTTACACTGAAGCTTTCTTT.

The chain recombines TRBV19 with TRBJ1-5, with TRBD1 matching over 9 bases. The V gene's germline CDR1 is LNHDA and CDR2 SQIVND (reference sequence). The CDR3 is 15 amino acids. V lost 3 bases, J lost 2 bases, and 2 bases stayed unmatched. The CDR3 DNA follows: TGTGCCAGTAGTATGGGACAGGGCGGCAATCAGCCCCAGCATTTT. Its protein product is CASSMGQGGNQPQHF.

This chain links TRBV6-4 with TRBJ2-1; possible D gene TRBD2, 7 bases. V was pared by 2 bases and J by 8 bases, with 16 bases between. Germline CDR1 and CDR2: MRHNA and SNTAGT. The CDR3 has 15 residues. CDR3: CASSDGGGPSDEQFF. The CDR3 DNA is TGTGCCAGCAGTGACGGGGGGGGGCCCTCCGATGAGCAGTTCTTC.

The V and J genes are TRBV29-1 and TRBJ2-2, with 7 bases fitting TRBD1. From germline, CDR1 is SQVTM and CDR2 ANQGSEA. V lost 2 bases to trimming and J lost 1 base; unmatched junction nucleotides: 4. The CDR3 runs to 15 residues. CDR3 region: CSVEKPGGNTGELFF. The CDR3 nucleotides read TGCAGCGTTGAAAAGCCAGGGGGGAACACCGGGGAGCTGTTTTTT.

The chain has TRBV5-1 and TRBJ2-7; D is ambiguous. V lost 0 bases to trimming and J lost 3 bases, with 10 bases between them. In germline, CDR1 is SGHRS, CDR2 YFSETQ. The CDR3 totals 14 residues. CDR3 residues: CASSLVSSYYEQYF. The CDR3 region has the DNA TGCGCCAGCAGCTTGGTAAGCTCCTACTACGAGCAGTACTTC.

This sequence joins TRBV10-3 and TRBJ2-7; 9 bases fit TRBD1. The trim removed 0 bases at V and 0 bases at J, leaving 9 bases unmatched. The CDR3 has 18 residues. Germline CDR1 reads ENHRY; CDR2 reads SYGVKD. The CDR3 region is CAISESGQGGLSSYEQYF. The CDR3 DNA reads as TGTGCCATCAGTGAGTCGGGACAGGGAGGTTTATCCTCCTACGAGCAGTACTTC.

This sequence joins TRBV6-6 and TRBJ2-1; 9 positions match TRBD2. J lost 6 bases, V lost 7 bases, and 10 bases had no gene match. Germline V gives CDR1 MNHNY, CDR2 SVGAGI (reference sequence). This CDR3 is 15 amino acids long. The CDR3 sequence: CASIPSGGSANEQFF. The CDR3 bases are TGTGCCAGCATCCCAAGCGGGGGGTCGGCCAATGAGCAGTTCTTC.

The V gene is TRBV19, the J gene TRBJ1-5; 8 bases are a match to TRBD1. Germline values: CDR1 LNHDA, CDR2 SQIVND (reference sequence). The CDR3 has 15 residues. J lost 5 bases, V lost 5 bases, and 8 bases had no gene match. CDR3 amino acids: CASSPSGGFYQPQHF. CDR3 sequence (DNA): TGTGCCAGTAGTCCCTCAGGGGGCTTTTATCAGCCCCAGCATTTT.

The chain employs TRBV29-1 and TRBJ2-7, with D unclear. Germline V gene sequence: CDR1 SQVTM, CDR2 ANQGSEA. V dropped 7 bases and J dropped 6 bases, with 13 bases sitting between them. The CDR3 length is 11 residues. In DNA, the CDR3 is TGCAGCGCCAACATCAACGCCGAGCAGTACTTC. It translates to CSANINAEQYF.

This clone was observed a handful of times. The J gene is TRBJ2-7, the V gene TRBV5-1; D gene uncertain. V was shortened by 4 bases and J by 3 bases, with 11 bases between the two germline ends. The CDR3 loop spans 13 amino acids. Per the germline V gene, CDR1 is SGHRS and CDR2 is YFSETQ. The CDR3 loop reads CASSLYVSYEQYF. The CDR3, as DNA: TGCGCCAGCAGCCTGTACGTCAGCTACGAGCAGTACTTC.

The rearrangement uses TRBV24-1 and TRBJ2-2; D not resolved. This CDR3 has 13 amino acids. Trimming pared 5 bases from V and 5 bases from J, leaving 8 bases between. Germline V lookup: CDR1 KGHDR, CDR2 SFDVKD. CDR3 nucleotide sequence: TGTGCCACCAGTGCAGGAAGGACCGGGGAGCTGTTTTTT. Encoded protein: CATSAGRTGELFF.

The chain links TRBV6-4 to TRBJ2-7; D is possibly TRBD1 (6 bases). CDR1 is MRHNA, CDR2 SNTAGT, per germline. The CDR3 has 11 residues. The V end lost 9 bases, the J end lost 1 base, and 7 bases lay between the germline ends. The DNA for the CDR3 is TGTGCCAGACAGGGATCCTACGAGCAGTACTTC. As protein: CARQGSYEQYF.

This clone was counted once. The V gene is TRBV3-1 (or the pseudogene TRBV3-2), the J gene TRBJ2-2, with 13 bases matching TRBD2. V lost 4 bases to trimming and J lost 5 bases; unmatched junction nucleotides: 7. This CDR3 has 17 residues. CDR1 and CDR2 from the germline V gene are LGHDT and YNNKEL (reference sequence). CDR3 in DNA: TGTGCCAGCAGCCCACGAAGACTAGCGGGGGGAACCGGGGAGCTGTTTTTT. This encodes CASSPRRLAGGTGELFF.

The rearrangement joins TRBV6-5 to TRBJ2-1, with 8 nucleotides matching TRBD2. The length of the CDR3 is 14 residues. Germline V lookup: CDR1 MNHEY, CDR2 SVGAGI. Losses at the gene ends were 7 bases for V and 5 bases for J; bases not matched to a gene: 7. CDR3 loop: CASKPAGANNEQFF. The CDR3 coding sequence is TGTGCCAGCAAGCCAGCGGGGGCGAACAATGAGCAGTTCTTC.

The chain carries TRBV6-5 and TRBJ2-2; no clear D. Between the trimmed V and J ends, which lost 1 base and 4 bases, there was a span of 7 bases. The CDR3 spans 14 residues. Germline CDR1 and CDR2: MNHEY and SVGAGI. The chain's CDR3 is CASSYWLSTGELFF. In DNA form, the CDR3 reads TGTGCCAGCAGTTACTGGCTGTCCACCGGGGAGCTGTTTTTT.

This clone was picked up a small number of times. The chain is built from TRBV5-1 and TRBJ1-6; D is uncertain. Germline lookup yields CDR1 SGHRS and CDR2 YFSETQ. The CDR3 totals 13 residues. V lost 1 base to trimming and J lost 6 bases, with 5 bases between them. The CDR3 nucleotides read TGCGCCAGCAGCTTGCAGGTTAATTCACCCCTCCACTTT. Protein product: CASSLQVNSPLHF.

The rearrangement joins TRBV4-1 to TRBJ2-1, with 9 bases identical to TRBD1. J was trimmed by 5 bases and V by 5 bases; bases with no gene match: 7. Germline values: CDR1 MGHRA, CDR2 YSYEKL. The CDR3 consists of 15 residues. CDR3 DNA: TGCGCCAGCAGCTCACAGGGGGCGTTTAACAATGAGCAGTTCTTC. Translation gives CASSSQGAFNNEQFF.

The V call is TRBV5-1, the J call TRBJ2-2; D call uncertain. Germline V gene sequence: CDR1 SGHRS, CDR2 YFSETQ. Trimming cost V 7 bases and J 7 bases, with 17 bases left between them. The CDR3 has 14 amino acids. CDR3 coding DNA: TGCGCCAGCGGCTCCCCCCAAACGGGCGGGGAGCTGTTTTTT. It yields the protein CASGSPQTGGELFF.

The rearrangement uses TRBV24-1 and TRBJ2-3, with D possibly being TRBD2 (6 bases). This CDR3 spans 15 amino acids. The V end was cut by 3 bases, the J end by 5 bases, with 14 bases between. In germline, CDR1 is KGHDR, CDR2 SFDVKD. The CDR3 is CATSDRGGEGDTQYF. The CDR3 nucleotides are TGTGCCACCAGTGATCGGGGCGGGGAAGGAGATACGCAGTATTTT.

This chain links TRBV7-9 with TRBJ1-6; 9 positions agree with TRBD1. Germline assignment: CDR1 SEHNR and CDR2 FQNEAQ (reference sequence). The CDR3 is made up of 13 amino acids. Trimming removed 5 bases from V and 8 bases from J; junction bases left unmatched: 1. CDR3 residues: CASSRTGDSPLHF. DNA of the CDR3: TGTGCCAGCAGCCGGACAGGGGATTCACCCCTCCACTTT.

The gene calls are TRBV9 and TRBJ2-7; tentative D call: TRBD2 (6 bases). The CDR3 extends over 15 amino acids. V was clipped by 4 bases and J by 2 bases, with 16 bases between them. Germline loops: CDR1 SGDLS, CDR2 YYNGEE. CDR3 sequence: CASSPGLQIPYEQYF. CDR3 DNA: TGTGCCAGCAGCCCGGGACTGCAGATCCCCTACGAGCAGTACTTC.

The chain carries TRBV13 and TRBJ2-1; tentatively, D is TRBD2 (5 bases). Germline V gene lookup returns CDR1 PRHDT and CDR2 FYEKMQ (reference sequence). The CDR3 is 17 amino acids. Trimming removed 1 base from V and 0 bases from J, with 13 bases in between. In DNA, the CDR3 is TGTGCCAGCAGCTTAGATCGGGGTCGCCGCTCCTACAATGAGCAGTTCTTC. It translates to CASSLDRGRRSYNEQFF.

V is TRBV19 and J is TRBJ1-1; TRBD1 agrees at 7 bases. Trimming removed 5 bases from V and 3 bases from J; junction bases left unmatched: 6. CDR3 length equals 14 residues. Germline V gives CDR1 LNHDA, CDR2 SQIVND (reference sequence). CDR3 nucleotide sequence: TGTGCCAGTAGTGTTGACAGGGTTTACACTGAAGCTTTCTTT. The encoded protein is CASSVDRVYTEAFF.